This TCR beta chain was captured by sequencing in a study of response to subunit inactivated influenza vaccine. Study outcomes and limitations: Authors suggested each seasonal influenza vaccination recruits few new T cells.

TCRdb passed the RT-PCR reads through MiXCR, listing each CDR3 protein once. The sample yields about 620,000 distinct CDR3 sequences, 10% to 15% seen once. V was pared by 0 bases and J by 5 bases, with 10 bases of the junction left unmatched. CDR3 size: 15 residues. From germline, CDR1 is DFQATT and CDR2 SNEGSKA (reference sequence). Many counts were recorded for this clonotype. Its antigen is not known. The source is a man aged 50-60 years who received an inactivated influenza vaccine. Specimen: PBMCs from blood, collected on the day of vaccination. The rearrangement uses TRBV20-1 and TRBJ2-7; 7 bases are shared with TRBD2. The CDR3 nucleotides are TGCAGTGCTAGAGATCTAGGGCGGGAGCTCCACGAGCAGTACTTC. Its translation is CSARDLGRELHEQYF.